This T cell receptor (beta chain) was profiled in a study of blood T cells in healthy people across ages. The study, taken as a whole, reports: Among long-lived donors, naive CD4+ cells were more numerous and diversity higher than in aged donors. Across the age range, TCR beta diversity per million T cells fell in a roughly linear way.

Points on this clonotype: Its antigen is undetermined.

The use of a sample-barcoded 5' primer and a J-beta primer mix characterized a second PCR of roughly 7 to 12 cycles. TCRdb fed the 5' RACE reads into MiXCR, producing one record per CDR3 protein. Among under 1 million distinct CDR3 sequences listed, 40% to 50% were seen once. Germline values: CDR1 SEHNR, CDR2 FQNEAQ (reference sequence). There are 15 residues in the CDR3. V was shortened by 0 bases and J by 5 bases, with 11 bases between the two germline ends. V gene TRBV7-9 combines with J gene TRBJ2-1, with a tentative D call TRBD2 (6 bases). The sequencing sample was made of blood. The clonotype was recovered from a man aged 55-75 years in good health. This CDR3 is CASSLARGGNNEQFF. CDR3 DNA sequence: TGTGCCAGCAGCTTAGCGCGGGGTGGAAACAATGAGCAGTTCTTC.